This TCR beta chain was sequenced during a study of T cell clonotyping in hematopoietic cell transplantation. Study background: Recipient samples before transplant were obtained post-cytoreduction.

In the case of this clone: The antigen remains unidentified.

This CDR3 spans 13 amino acids. CDR1 and CDR2 from the germline V gene are MDHEN and SYDVKM. V lost 4 bases and J lost 6; bases outside the gene matches: 3. Sequencing was performed with immunoSEQ multiplex PCR; in TCRdb, only in-frame clones are kept and a portion is missing. The sample carries some 45,000 clones, roughly 80% recorded once. Findings of the study overall: After transplant, recipient diversity fell while pathologically expanded clonotypes grew through day 180. Few recipient clonotypes overlapped donors; over 95% were de novo at given depth.

Described time point: recipient sample about 28 days before transplant, after cytoreduction. The receptor was derived from a man aged 55-75 years with myelodysplastic syndrome. Some clones in this sample may be carry-over from other donors' samples. The V and J genes are TRBV28 and TRBJ1-5, with TRBD1 matching over 7 bases. Material: peripheral blood mononuclear cells, obtained before stem cell transplant. The CDR3 DNA is TGTGCCAGCAGTTCCGCAGGGGGTCAGCCCCAGCATTTT. Translated: CASSSAGGQPQHF.